This T cell receptor (beta chain) comes out of a study of blood T cell repertoires in COVID-19. Study at large: Researchers got acute and convalescent COVID-19 samples from the United States, Italy and Spain. T cells, B-cell-depleted T cells, or PBMCs provided the cDNA or gDNA that served as material.

In the original processing: Estimates of nucleated cell counts were drawn from the amplification of reference gene primers. Sequencing used immunoSEQ multiplex PCR; TCRdb keeps in-frame clones, though not all of them. V and J calls plus clone size are reproduced from that table; the DNA served to infer D and trimming. The data show some 74,000 clones, with around 87% seen just once and about 7% held by the top ten. From germline, CDR1 is SNHLY and CDR2 FYNNEI. Losses at the gene ends were 3 bases for V and 10 bases for J; bases not matched to a gene: 2. This CDR3 contains 12 residues. The sequence derives from a man in his forties or fifties with active COVID-19. The rearrangement joins TRBV2 to TRBJ2-3, with TRBD1 matching 9 bases. Sequenced input: peripheral blood. The CDR3 spells CASSDRDRAQYF. As DNA, the CDR3 is TGTGCCAGCAGTGACCGGGACAGGGCGCAGTATTTT.